This T cell receptor (beta chain) was sequenced during a study of blood T cell repertoires in COVID-19. Looking at the study overall: Samples came from the United States, Italy and Spain, spanning acute and convalescent COVID-19. T cells, B-cell-depleted T cells, or PBMCs supplied cDNA or gDNA.

Per the original data handling: The authors estimated nucleated cell counts from reference gene primer amplification. Some clones are missing from TCRdb's copy, which holds only in-frame ones; the method was immunoSEQ multiplex PCR. The V and J calls and clone size were taken over from that table, and D and trimming were inferred from the DNA. The table lists over 400,000 clones, roughly 89% of them singletons. Germline lookup yields CDR1 SGHNT and CDR2 YYREEE (reference sequence). The CDR3 loop spans 15 amino acids. Trimming cost V 4 bases and J 1 base, with 14 bases left between them. The sample comprised peripheral blood. The genes are TRBV5-4 and TRBJ1-2; tentatively, D is TRBD1 (6 bases). The source of this sequence is a woman under 40 with active or convalescent COVID-19. CDR3 sequence: CASSAQLQGNYGYTF. The CDR3 coding sequence is TGTGCCAGCAGCGCACAACTACAGGGTAACTATGGCTACACCTTC.